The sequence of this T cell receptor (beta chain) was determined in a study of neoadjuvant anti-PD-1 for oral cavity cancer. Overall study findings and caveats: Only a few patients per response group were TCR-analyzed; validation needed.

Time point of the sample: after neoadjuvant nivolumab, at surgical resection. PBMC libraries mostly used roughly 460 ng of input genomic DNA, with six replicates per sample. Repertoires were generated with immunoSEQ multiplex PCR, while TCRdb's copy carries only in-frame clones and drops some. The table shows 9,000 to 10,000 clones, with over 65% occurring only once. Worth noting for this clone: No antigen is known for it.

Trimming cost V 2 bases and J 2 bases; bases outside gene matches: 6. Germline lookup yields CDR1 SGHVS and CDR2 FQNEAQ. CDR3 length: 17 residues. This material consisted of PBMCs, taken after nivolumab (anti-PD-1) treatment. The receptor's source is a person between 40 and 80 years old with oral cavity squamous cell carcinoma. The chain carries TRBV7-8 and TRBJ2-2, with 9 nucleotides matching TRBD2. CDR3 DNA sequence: TGTGCCAGCAGCTTATCTAGCGGGGCCTCCAACACCGGGGAGCTGTTTTTT. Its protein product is CASSLSSGASNTGELFF.